This T cell receptor beta chain stems from a study of T cells in Graves' hyperthyroidism and ophthalmopathy. The CDR3 runs to 11 residues. J gave up 10 bases and V 4 bases, and 1 base lay outside the gene matches. The V gene's germline CDR1 is LNHDA and CDR2 SQIVND (reference sequence). Amplified regions were TCR beta CDR3 sequences from RNA transcripts. RT-PCR in the first round (using the HTBI primer set) targeted the TCR CDR3. TCRdb redid the calling of the multiplex PCR reads with MiXCR, one entry per CDR3 protein. This table has around 620,000 distinct CDR3 sequences, 12% to 15% appearing once. Study-wide results and limits: Ophthalmopathy was identified by the model a median 6.5 months ahead of onset.

At least ten counts were recorded for this clonotype. The antigen is not known. The J gene is TRBJ2-1, the V gene TRBV19; 7 nucleotides align to TRBD2. This sequence was found in a woman younger than 30 with Graves' ophthalmopathy. The sequencing sample was made of blood. The DNA of the CDR3 is TGTGCCAGTAGTAATAGCGGGGAGCAGTTCTTC. The encoded protein is CASSNSGEQFF.